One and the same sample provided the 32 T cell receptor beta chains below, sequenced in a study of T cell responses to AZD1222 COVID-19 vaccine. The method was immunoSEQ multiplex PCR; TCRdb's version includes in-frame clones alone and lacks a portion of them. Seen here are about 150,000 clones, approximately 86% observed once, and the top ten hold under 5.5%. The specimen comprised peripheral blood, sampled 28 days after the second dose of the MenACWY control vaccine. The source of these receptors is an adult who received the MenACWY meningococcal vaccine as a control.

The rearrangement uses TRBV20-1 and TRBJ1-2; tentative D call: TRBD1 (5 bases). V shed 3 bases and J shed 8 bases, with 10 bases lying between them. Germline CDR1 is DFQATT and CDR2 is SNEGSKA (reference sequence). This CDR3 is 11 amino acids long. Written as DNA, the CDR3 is TGCAGTGCTAGTCAGGGACGCGGCTACACCTTC. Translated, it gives CSASQGRGYTF.

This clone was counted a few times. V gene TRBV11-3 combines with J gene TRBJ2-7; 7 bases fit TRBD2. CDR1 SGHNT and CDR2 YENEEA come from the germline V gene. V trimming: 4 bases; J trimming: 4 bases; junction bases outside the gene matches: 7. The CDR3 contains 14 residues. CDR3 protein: CASSSRDYLYEQYF. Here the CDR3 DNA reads TGTGCCAGCAGCTCTCGGGACTACCTATACGAGCAGTACTTC.

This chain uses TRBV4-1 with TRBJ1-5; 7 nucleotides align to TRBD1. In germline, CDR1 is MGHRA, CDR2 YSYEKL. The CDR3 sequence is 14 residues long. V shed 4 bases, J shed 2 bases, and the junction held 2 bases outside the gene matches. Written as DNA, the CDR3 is TGCGCCAGCAGCCGTGGACAGGGCAATCAGCCCCAGCATTTT. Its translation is CASSRGQGNQPQHF.

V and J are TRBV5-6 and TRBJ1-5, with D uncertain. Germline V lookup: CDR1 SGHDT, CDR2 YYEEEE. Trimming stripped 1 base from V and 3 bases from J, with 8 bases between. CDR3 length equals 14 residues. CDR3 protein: CASSLWSVNQPQHF. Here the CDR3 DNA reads TGTGCCAGCAGCTTGTGGTCCGTCAATCAGCCCCAGCATTTT.

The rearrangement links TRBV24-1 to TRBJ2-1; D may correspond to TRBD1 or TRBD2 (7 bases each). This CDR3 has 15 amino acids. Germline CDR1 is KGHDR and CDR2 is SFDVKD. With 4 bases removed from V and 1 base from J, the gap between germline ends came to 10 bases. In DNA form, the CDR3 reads TGTGCCACCAGTGAGCAGGGGGGGTCCTACAATGAGCAGTTCTTC. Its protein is CATSEQGGSYNEQFF.

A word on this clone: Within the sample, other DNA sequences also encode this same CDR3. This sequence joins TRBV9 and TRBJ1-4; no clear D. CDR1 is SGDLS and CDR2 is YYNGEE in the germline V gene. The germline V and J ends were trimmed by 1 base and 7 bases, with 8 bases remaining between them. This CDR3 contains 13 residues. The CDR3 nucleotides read TGTGCCAGCAGCGTATCGGGTGGTGAAAAACTGTTTTTT. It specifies CASSVSGGEKLFF.

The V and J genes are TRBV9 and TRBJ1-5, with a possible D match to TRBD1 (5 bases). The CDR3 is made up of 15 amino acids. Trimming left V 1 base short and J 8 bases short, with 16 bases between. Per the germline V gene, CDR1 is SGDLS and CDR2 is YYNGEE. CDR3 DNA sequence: TGTGCCAGCAGCGTACAAGGGGACGGACTGGAGCCCCAGCATTTT. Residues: CASSVQGDGLEPQHF.

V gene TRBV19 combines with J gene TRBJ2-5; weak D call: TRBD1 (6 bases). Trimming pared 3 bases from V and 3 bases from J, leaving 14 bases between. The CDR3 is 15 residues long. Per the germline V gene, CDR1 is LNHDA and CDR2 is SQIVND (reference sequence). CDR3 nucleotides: TGTGCCAGTAGTATGGGGTCAACAGGGAAAGAGACCCAGTACTTC. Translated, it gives CASSMGSTGKETQYF. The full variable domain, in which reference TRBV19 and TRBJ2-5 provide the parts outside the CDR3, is DGGITQSPKYLFRKEGQNVTLSCEQNLNHDAMYWYRQDPGQGLRLIYYSQIVNDFQKGDIAEGYSVSREKKESFPLTVTSAQKNPTAFYLCASSMGSTGKETQYFGPGTRLLVL.

The CDR3 protein is CASSSRTYGTEAFF. CDR3 bases: TGTGCCAGCAGTTCCAGAACGTACGGGACTGAAGCTTTCTTT. This sequence joins TRBV6-5 and TRBJ1-1; D gene ambiguous. Trimming took 4 bases from V and 5 from J, leaving 14 bases between them. Germline V gene data show CDR1 as MNHEY and CDR2 as SVGAGI. The CDR3 loop spans 14 amino acids.

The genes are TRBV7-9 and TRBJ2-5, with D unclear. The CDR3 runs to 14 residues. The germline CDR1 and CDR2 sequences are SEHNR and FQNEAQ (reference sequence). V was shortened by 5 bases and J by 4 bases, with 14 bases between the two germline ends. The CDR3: CASSPPLFGETQYF. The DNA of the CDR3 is TGTGCCAGCAGCCCCCCCTTGTTCGGAGAGACCCAGTACTTC.

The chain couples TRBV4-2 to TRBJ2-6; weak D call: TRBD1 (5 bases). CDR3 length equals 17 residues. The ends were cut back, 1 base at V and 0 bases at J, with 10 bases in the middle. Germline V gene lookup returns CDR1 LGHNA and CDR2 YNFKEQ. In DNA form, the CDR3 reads TGTGCCAGCAGCCAAGGAGACAGTTACTCTGGGGCCAACGTCCTGACTTTC. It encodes CASSQGDSYSGANVLTF.

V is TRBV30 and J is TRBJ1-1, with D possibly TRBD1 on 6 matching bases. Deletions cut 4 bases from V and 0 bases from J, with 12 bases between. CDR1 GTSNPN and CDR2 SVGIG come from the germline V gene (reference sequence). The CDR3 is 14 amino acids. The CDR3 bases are TGTGCCTGGAAAACGGGACAAATGAACACTGAAGCTTTCTTT. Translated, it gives CAWKTGQMNTEAFF.

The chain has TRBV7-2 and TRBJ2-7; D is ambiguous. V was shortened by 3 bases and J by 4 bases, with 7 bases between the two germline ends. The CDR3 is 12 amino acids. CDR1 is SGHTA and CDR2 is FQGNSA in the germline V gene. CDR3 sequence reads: CASSFSGYEQYF. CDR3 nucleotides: TGTGCCAGCAGCTTCTCTGGGTACGAGCAGTACTTC.

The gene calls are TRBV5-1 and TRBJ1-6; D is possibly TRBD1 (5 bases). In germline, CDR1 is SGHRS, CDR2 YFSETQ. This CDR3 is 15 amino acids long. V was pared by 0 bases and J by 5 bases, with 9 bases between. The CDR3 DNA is TGCGCCAGCAGCTTGGACGGGACCGATAATTCACCCCTCCACTTT. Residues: CASSLDGTDNSPLHF. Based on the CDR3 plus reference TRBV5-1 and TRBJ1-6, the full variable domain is KAGVTQTPRYLIKTRGQQVTLSCSPISGHRSVSWYQQTPGQGLQFLFEYFSETQRNKGNFPGRFSGRQFSNSRSEMNVSTLELGDSALYLCASSLDGTDNSPLHFGNGTRLTVT.

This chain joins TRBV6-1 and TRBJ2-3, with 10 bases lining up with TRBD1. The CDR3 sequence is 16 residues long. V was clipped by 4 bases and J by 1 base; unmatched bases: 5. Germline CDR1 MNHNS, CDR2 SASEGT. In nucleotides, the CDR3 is TGTGCCAGCAGTGCGGACAGGGGGAGAGGCACAGATACGCAGTATTTT. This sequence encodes CASSADRGRGTDTQYF.

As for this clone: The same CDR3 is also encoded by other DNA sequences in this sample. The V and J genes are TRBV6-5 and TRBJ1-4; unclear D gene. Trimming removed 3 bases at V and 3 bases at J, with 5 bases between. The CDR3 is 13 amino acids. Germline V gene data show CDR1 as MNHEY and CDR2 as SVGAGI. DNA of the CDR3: TGTGCCAGCAGTTATAGGCCTAATGAAAAACTGTTTTTT. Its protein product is CASSYRPNEKLFF.

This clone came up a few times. This CDR3 is CASSQDYRGDYEQYF. CDR3 bases: TGTGCCAGCAGCCAGGATTACAGGGGGGACTACGAGCAGTACTTC. The gene calls are TRBV4-2 and TRBJ2-7; TRBD1 aligns across 8 bases. Germline V gene data show CDR1 as LGHNA and CDR2 as YNFKEQ. Unmatched junction bases numbered 7, after V lost 3 bases and J lost 3 bases. The CDR3 sequence is 15 residues long.

The CDR3 is CATSDPAGDSPSKDTQYF. The CDR3 DNA sequence: TGTGCCACCAGTGACCCCGCCGGCGACAGTCCTTCCAAAGATACGCAGTATTTT. V gene TRBV24-1 combines with J gene TRBJ2-3; tentative D call: TRBD1 (5 bases). The CDR3 covers 18 residues. The V and J ends lost 4 bases and 5 bases respectively, with 24 bases between them. Looked up from germline, CDR1 is KGHDR and CDR2 is SFDVKD.

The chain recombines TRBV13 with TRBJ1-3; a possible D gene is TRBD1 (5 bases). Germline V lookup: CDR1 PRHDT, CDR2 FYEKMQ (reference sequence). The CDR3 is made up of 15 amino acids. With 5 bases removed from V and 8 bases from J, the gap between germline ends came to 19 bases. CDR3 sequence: CASSRGDGLRDTIYF. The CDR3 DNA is TGTGCCAGCAGCCGGGGGGACGGCCTTAGGGACACCATATATTTT.

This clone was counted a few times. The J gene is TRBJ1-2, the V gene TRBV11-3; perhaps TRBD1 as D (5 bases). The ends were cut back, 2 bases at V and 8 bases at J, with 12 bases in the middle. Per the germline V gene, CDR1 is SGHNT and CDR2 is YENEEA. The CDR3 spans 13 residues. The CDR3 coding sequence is TGTGCCAGCAGCTTATTTAAGGCAGGGGGCTACACCTTC. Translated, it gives CASSLFKAGGYTF.

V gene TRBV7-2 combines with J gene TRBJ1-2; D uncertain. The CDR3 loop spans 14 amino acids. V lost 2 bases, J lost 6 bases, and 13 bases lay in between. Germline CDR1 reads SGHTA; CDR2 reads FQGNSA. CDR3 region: CASSLRAISNGYTF. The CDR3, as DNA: TGTGCCAGCAGCTTAAGGGCAATCAGTAATGGCTACACCTTC.

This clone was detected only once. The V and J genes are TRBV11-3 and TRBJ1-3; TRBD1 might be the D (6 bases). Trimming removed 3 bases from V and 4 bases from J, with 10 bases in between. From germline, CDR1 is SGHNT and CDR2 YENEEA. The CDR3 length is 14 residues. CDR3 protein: CASSFQGNGNTIYF. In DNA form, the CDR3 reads TGTGCCAGCAGCTTCCAGGGGAACGGAAACACCATATATTTT.

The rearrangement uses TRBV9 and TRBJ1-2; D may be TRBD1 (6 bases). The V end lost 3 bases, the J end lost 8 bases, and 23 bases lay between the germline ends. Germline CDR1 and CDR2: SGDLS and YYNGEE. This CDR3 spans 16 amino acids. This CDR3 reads CASSADKQGWTYGYTF. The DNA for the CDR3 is TGTGCCAGCAGCGCCGACAAACAGGGTTGGACTTACGGCTACACCTTC.

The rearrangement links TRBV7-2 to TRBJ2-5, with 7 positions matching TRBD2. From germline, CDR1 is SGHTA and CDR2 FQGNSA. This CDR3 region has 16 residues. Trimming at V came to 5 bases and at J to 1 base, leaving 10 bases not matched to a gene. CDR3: CASSPWGGEVQETQYF. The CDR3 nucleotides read TGTGCCAGCAGCCCATGGGGGGGGGAGGTCCAAGAGACCCAGTACTTC.

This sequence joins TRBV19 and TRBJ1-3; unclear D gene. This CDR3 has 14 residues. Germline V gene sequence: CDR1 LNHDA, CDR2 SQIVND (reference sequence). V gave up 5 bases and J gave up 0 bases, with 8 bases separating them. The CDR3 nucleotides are TGTGCCAGTAGTCTTCAGATCTCTGGAAACACCATATATTTT. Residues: CASSLQISGNTIYF.

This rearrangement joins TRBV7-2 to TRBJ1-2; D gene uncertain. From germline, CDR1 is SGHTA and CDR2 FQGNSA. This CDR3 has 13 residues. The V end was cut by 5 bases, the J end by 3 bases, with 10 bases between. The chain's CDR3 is CASSPGSYYGYTF. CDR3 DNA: TGTGCCAGCAGCCCCGGCAGCTACTATGGCTACACCTTC. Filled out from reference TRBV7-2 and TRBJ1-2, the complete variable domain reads GAGVSQSPSNKVTEKGKDVELRCDPISGHTALYWYRQSLGQGLEFLIYFQGNSAPDKSGLPSDRFSAERTGGSVSTLTIQRTQQEDSAVYLCASSPGSYYGYTFGSGTRLTVV.

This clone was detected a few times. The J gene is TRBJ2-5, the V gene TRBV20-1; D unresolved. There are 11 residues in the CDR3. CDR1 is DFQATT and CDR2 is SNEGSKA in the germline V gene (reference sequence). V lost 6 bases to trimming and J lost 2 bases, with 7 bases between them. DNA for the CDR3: TGCAGTGCCAAAAAACAAGAGACCCAGTACTTC. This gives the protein CSAKKQETQYF.

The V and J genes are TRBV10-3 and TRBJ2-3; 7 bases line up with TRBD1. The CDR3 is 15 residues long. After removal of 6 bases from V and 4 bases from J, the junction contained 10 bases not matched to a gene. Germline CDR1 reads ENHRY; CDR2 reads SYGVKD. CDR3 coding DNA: TGTGCCATCAGAGCCGGGAACAGGGGTGCAGATACGCAGTATTTT. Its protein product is CAIRAGNRGADTQYF.

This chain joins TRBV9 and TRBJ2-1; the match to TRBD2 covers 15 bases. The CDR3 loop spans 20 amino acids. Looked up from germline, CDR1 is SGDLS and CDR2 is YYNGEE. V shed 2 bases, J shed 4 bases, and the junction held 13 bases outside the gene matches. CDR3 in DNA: TGTGCCAGCAGCGTGAAGCCGGGACTAGCGGGAGGTACTGGGTACAATGAGCAGTTCTTC. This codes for CASSVKPGLAGGTGYNEQFF.

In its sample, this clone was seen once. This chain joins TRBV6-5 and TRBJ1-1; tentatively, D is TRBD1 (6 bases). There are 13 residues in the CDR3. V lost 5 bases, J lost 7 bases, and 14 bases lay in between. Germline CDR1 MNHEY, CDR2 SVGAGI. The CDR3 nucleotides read TGTGCCAGCAGTCCGACGGGGGCGTATGAAGCTTTCTTT. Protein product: CASSPTGAYEAFF.

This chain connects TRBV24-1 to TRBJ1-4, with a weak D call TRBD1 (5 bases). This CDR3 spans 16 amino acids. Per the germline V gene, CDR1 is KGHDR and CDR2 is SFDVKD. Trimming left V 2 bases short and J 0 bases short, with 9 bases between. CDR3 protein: CATSDSGEATNEKLFF. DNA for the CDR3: TGTGCCACCAGTGATTCGGGGGAGGCAACTAATGAAAAACTGTTTTTT.

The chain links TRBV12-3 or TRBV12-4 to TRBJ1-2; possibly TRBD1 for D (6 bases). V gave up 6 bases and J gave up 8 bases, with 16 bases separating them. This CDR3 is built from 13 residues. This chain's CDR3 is CASSNPLGGGYTF. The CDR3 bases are TGTGCCAGCAGCAACCCCCTGGGGGGCGGCTACACCTTC.